This T cell receptor (beta chain) is drawn from a study of blood T cell repertoires in COVID-19. Notes on this clone: Mismatch with germline at one junction end may stem from a read error.

The CDR3 loop spans 14 amino acids. Looked up from germline, CDR1 is SSHAT and CDR2 is FNYEAQ (reference sequence). Assay used: immunoSEQ multiplex PCR; TCRdb lists only in-frame clones, some missing. Of approximately 300,000 clones in the sample, around 89% were seen once. This TCR came from a man aged 25 to 45 with acute or convalescent COVID-19. The rearrangement uses TRBV7-7 and TRBJ2-5; D may be TRBD2 (6 bases). Source material: peripheral blood. Here the CDR3 reads CASSRSGELETQYF. In nucleotides, the CDR3 is TGTGCTAGCAGCCGGTCGGGGGAGCTAGAGACCCAGTACTTC.